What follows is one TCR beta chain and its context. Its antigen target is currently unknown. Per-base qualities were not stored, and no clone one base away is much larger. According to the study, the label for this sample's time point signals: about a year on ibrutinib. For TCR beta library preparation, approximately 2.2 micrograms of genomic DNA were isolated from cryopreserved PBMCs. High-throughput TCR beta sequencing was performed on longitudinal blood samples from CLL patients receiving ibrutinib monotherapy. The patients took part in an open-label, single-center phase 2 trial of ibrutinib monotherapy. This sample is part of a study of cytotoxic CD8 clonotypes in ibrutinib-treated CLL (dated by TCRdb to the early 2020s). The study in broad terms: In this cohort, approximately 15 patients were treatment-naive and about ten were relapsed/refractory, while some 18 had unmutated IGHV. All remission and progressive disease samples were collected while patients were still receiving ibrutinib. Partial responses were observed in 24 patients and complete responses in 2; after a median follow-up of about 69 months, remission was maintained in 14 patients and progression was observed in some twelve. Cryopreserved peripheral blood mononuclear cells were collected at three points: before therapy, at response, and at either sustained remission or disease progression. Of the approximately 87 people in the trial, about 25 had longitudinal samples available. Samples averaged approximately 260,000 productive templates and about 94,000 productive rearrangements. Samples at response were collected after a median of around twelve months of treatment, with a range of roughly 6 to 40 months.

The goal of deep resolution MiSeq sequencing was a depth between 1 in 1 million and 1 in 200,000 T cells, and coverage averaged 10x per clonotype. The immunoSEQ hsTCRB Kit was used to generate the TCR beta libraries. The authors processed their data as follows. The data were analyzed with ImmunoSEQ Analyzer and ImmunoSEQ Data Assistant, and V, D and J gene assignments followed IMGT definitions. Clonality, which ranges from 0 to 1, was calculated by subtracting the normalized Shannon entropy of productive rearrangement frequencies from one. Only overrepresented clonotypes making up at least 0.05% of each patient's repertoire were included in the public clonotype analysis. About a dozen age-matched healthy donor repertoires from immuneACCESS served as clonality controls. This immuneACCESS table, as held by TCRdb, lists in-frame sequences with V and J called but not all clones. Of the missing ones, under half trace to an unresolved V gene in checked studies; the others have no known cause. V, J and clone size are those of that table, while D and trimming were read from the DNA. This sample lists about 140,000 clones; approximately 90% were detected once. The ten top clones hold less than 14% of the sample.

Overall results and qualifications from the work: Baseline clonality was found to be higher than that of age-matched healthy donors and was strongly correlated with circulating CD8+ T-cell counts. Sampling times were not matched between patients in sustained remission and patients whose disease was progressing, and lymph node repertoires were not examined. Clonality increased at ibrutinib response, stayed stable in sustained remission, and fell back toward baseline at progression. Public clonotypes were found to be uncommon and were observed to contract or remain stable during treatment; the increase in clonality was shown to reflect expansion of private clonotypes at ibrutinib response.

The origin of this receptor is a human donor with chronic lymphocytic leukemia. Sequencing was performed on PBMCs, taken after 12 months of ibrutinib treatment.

CDR3 reads: CASSVASGKGQETQYF. The DNA sequence is given as TGTGCCAGCAGCGTAGCTAGCGGGAAGGGCCAAGAGACCCAGTACTTC. This chain is built from TRBV9 and TRBJ2-5; 9 middle bases align to TRBD2. The CDR3 holds 16 amino acids from the cysteine to the phenylalanine. Of all the DNA, just the CDR3 is kept, 48 bases in frame from base 1. From the germline V gene, CDR1 is SGDLS and CDR2 is YYNGEE. Unmatched junction bases come to 4, with V trimmed by 0 bases and J by 1 base.